Shown below are 7 T cell receptor beta chains from a single sample sequenced in a study of tissue T cells after allogeneic stem cell transplantation. Using immunoSEQ multiplex PCR, the repertoire was profiled, and TCRdb retains in-frame clones only, with some absent. The table has about 320 clones, roughly 50% seen once. The sample comprised skin. Receptors originate from a female BALB/c mouse in good health. The strain's MHC haplotype is H2-d.

This clone was detected only a few times. Gene names are the mouse ones. The CDR3 bases that were read are TGTGCCAGCAGTATCGGACAACAGTAC. Protein sequence: CASSIGQQY. The entire CDR3 sequence reads CASSIGQQYF. The J gene is TRBJ2-7, the V gene TRBV19, with D unclear. Read data end 1 residue before the CDR3 end; the end is taken from the germline J gene. Trimming stripped 2 bases from V and 8 bases from J, with 5 bases between. Germline V gives CDR1 FNHDT, CDR2 SITEND (reference sequence). This CDR3 has 10 residues.

This clone was found a few times. Genes and germline come from the mouse. Read coverage stops 1 residue before the CDR3 terminus; the germline J gene supplies the remainder. This sequence joins TRBV12-1 and TRBJ2-1; 9 positions match TRBD2. J lost 4 bases, V lost 4 bases, and 4 bases had no gene match. Per the germline V gene, CDR1 is SGHSN and CDR2 is HYEKVE. CDR3 length equals 14 residues. The CDR3: CASSLTGGYAEQFF. The sequenced CDR3 bases are TGTGCCAGCTCGCTTACTGGGGGGTATGCTGAGCAGTTC.

For this clone: Gene names are the mouse ones. The sequenced part of the CDR3 DNA is TGTGCCAGCAGCCAAGATCTTGGGCAGGGGGCGCTGGAACAGTAC. This sequence encodes CASSQDLGQGALEQY. In full, the CDR3 is CASSQDLGQGALEQYF. This chain joins TRBV5 and TRBJ2-7; 8 bases are a match to TRBD1. The CDR3 extends 1 residue past the end of the read, so its final part is completed from the germline J gene. CDR1 is LGHNA, CDR2 YNLKQL, per germline (reference sequence). CDR3 length: 16 amino acids. V lost 0 bases to trimming and J lost 7 bases; unmatched junction nucleotides: 11.

For this clone: Gene names follow the mouse nomenclature. The observed sequence ends 1 residue before the CDR3 terminus, with the missing tail filled in from the germline J gene. The V gene is TRBV14, the J gene TRBJ1-4; no reliable D call. The V end was cut by 2 bases, the J end by 6 bases, with 2 bases between. The CDR3 extends over 11 amino acids. Germline CDR1 is SGHDT and CDR2 is FRDEAV. CDR3 loop: CASSLDERLFF. Partial CDR3 DNA: TGTGCCAGCAGTTTAGACGAAAGATTATTT.

With regard to this clone: Gene labels here are mouse ones. The CDR3 extends 1 residue past the end of the read, so its final part is completed from the germline J gene. The genes are TRBV15 and TRBJ2-2; 7 bases are shared with TRBD1. Germline CDR1 reads SGHND; CDR2 reads FRSKSL. The junction had 1 base not matched to a gene; V was cut back by 3 bases and J by 0 bases. The CDR3 covers 15 residues. The DNA read from the CDR3 is TGTGCCAGCAGTTTCCAGGGGGCAAACACCGGGCAGCTCTAC. It is translated as CASSFQGANTGQLY. The CDR3 as a whole reads CASSFQGANTGQLYF.

Comments on this clone: Genes and germline are mouse. CDR3: CASSLLGYAEQFF. The part of the CDR3 DNA that was read is TGTGCCAGCAGTCTTCTGGGGTATGCTGAGCAGTTC. The chain is built from TRBV26 and TRBJ2-1; D might be TRBD2 (6 bases). The CDR3 is cut off 1 residue early in the read; its end comes from the germline J gene. The CDR3 runs 13 residues. Germline V lookup: CDR1 KGHPV, CDR2 FQNQEV (reference sequence). Trimming took off 3 bases at V and 4 bases at J, with 7 bases between the two ends. The full variable domain, completed using reference TRBV26 and TRBJ2-1, is NSKVIQTPRYLVKGQGQKAKMRCIPEKGHPVVFWYQQNKNNEFKFLINFQNQEVLQQIDMTEKRFSAECPSNSPCSLEIQSSEAGDSALYLCASSLLGYAEQFFGPGTRLTVL.

Of note for this clone: Mouse gene names apply. Read data end 1 residue before the CDR3 end; the end is taken from the germline J gene. The chain links TRBV13-1 to TRBJ2-3, with TRBD1 matching 9 bases. With V trimmed by 5 bases and J by 4 bases, 2 bases remained unmatched. The CDR3 covers 13 residues. CDR1 and CDR2 (germline): NSHNY, SYGAGN. The CDR3 reads CASSGQGTETLYF. The sequenced part of the CDR3 DNA is TGTGCCAGCAGCGGACAGGGGACAGAAACGCTGTAT.